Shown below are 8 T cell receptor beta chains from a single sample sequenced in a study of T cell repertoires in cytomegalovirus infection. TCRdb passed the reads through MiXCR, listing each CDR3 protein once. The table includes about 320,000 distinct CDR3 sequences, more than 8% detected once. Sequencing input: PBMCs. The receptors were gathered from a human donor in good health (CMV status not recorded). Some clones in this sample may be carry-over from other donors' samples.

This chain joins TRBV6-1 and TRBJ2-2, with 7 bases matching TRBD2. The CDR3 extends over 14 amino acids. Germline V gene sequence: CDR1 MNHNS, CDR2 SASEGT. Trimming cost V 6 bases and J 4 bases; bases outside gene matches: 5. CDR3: CASRGDYGTGELFF. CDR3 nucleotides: TGTGCCAGCAGAGGGGACTACGGCACCGGGGAGCTGTTTTTT.

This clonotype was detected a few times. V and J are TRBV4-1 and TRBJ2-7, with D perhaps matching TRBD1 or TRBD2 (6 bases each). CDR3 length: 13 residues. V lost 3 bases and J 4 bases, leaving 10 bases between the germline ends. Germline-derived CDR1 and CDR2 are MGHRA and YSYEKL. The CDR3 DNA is TGCGCCAGCAGCCAGGGGGCGGGATACGAGCAGTACTTC. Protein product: CASSQGAGYEQYF.

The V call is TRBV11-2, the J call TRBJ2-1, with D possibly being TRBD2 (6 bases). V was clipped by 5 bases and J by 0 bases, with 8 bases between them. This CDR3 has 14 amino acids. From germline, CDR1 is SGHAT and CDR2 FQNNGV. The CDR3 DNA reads TGTGCCAGCAGCCGGGACTTCTCCTACAATGAGCAGTTCTTC. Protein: CASSRDFSYNEQFF.

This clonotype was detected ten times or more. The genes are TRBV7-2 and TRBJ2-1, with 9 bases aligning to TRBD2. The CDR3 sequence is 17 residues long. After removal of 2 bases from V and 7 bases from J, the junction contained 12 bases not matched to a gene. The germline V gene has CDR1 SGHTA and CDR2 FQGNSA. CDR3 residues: CASSLQGGGARMNEQFF. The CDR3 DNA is TGTGCCAGCAGCTTACAAGGCGGGGGGGCCAGGATGAATGAGCAGTTCTTC.

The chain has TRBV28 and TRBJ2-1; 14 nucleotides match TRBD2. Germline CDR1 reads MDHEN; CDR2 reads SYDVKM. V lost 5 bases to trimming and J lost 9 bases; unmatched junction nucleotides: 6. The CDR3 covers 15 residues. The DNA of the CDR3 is TGTGCCAGCAGTCCGGGACTAGCGGGAGCTATTGAGCAGTTCTTC. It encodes CASSPGLAGAIEQFF.

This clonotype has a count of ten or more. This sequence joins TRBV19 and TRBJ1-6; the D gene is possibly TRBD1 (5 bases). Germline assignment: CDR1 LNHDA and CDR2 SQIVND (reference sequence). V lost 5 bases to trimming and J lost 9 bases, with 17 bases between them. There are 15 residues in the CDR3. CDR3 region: CASSALARVASPLHF. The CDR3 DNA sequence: TGTGCCAGTAGTGCTTTAGCCAGGGTGGCTTCACCCCTCCACTTT. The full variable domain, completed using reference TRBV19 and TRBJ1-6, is DGGITQSPKYLFRKEGQNVTLSCEQNLNHDAMYWYRQDPGQGLRLIYYSQIVNDFQKGDIAEGYSVSREKKESFPLTVTSAQKNPTAFYLCASSALARVASPLHFGNGTRLTVT.

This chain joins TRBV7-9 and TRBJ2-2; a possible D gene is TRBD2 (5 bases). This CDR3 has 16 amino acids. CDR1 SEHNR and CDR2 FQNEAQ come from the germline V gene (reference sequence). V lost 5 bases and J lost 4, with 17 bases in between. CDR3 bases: TGTGCCAGCAGCCCCGGGGAGCCCACGGGCACCGGGGAGCTGTTTTTT. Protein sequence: CASSPGEPTGTGELFF.

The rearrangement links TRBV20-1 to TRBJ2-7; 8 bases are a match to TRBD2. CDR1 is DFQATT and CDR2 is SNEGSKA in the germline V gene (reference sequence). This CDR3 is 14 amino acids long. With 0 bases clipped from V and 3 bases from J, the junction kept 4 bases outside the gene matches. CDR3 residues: CSARDEREGYEQYF. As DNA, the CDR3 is TGCAGTGCTAGAGATGAACGGGAGGGCTACGAGCAGTACTTC.